Listed below are T cell receptor beta chains from one sample, sequenced in a study of OX40 agonist ivuxolimab in advanced cancers. Method: immunoSEQ multiplex PCR; TCRdb's copy keeps in-frame clones and lacks some. The sample holds under 90,000 clones; about 90% are singletons and the top ten take about 1.8%. This material consisted of CD4+ or CD8+ T cells sorted from blood, taken in a trial of the OX40 agonist ivuxolimab. These receptors were collected from an adult with an advanced solid tumor such as melanoma, head and neck, liver or kidney cancer. The CDR3 runs from the conserved cysteine through the conserved F or W. D genes are given only for firm matches.

>TRBV19|TRBJ2-3|TRBD2
CASREAGVTDTQYF
>TRBV5-4|TRBJ2-6|-
CASSSRGVGAGANVLTF
>TRBV10-3|TRBJ2-7|-
CAISESRDPYEQYF
>TRBV6-1|TRBJ2-5|-
CASSGTGRWETQYF
>TRBV19|TRBJ2-3|-
CASSALDQDTQYF
>TRBV5-1|TRBJ2-2|-
CASSTGTSGELFF
>TRBV28|TRBJ1-1|-
CASTDTLSPEAFF
>TRBV23-1|TRBJ2-3|TRBD1
CASSQMGMTGGVEDTQYF
>TRBV14|TRBJ2-3|TRBD2
CASSPSGALTDTQYF
>TRBV6-1|TRBJ1-2|-
CASSIWNYGYTF
>TRBV5-4|TRBJ2-5|TRBD1
CASQTGDETQYF
>TRBV7-9|TRBJ2-1|TRBD2
CASSLRAGGGRAGDEQFF
>TRBV27|TRBJ2-3|TRBD2
CASSLLAGAGTDTQYF
>TRBV2|TRBJ1-4|-
CASSLPGLNNEKLFF
>TRBV29-1|TRBJ1-3|-
CSVLGADSGNTIYF
>TRBV10-3|TRBJ2-5|TRBD2
CAISESRFRSGTGSGETQYF
>TRBV6-6|TRBJ2-4|TRBD1
CASSYSTGWGIQYF
>TRBV29-1|TRBJ2-3|-
CSVAGGTDTQYF
>TRBV29-1|TRBJ1-1|TRBD1
CSVGKGARDTEAFF
>TRBV30|TRBJ2-1|TRBD2
CAWSGGLGGYNEQFF
>TRBV11-3|TRBJ1-1|-
CASTPRIGEAFF
>TRBV9|TRBJ1-1|-
CASSVAGSNEAFF
>TRBV7-9|TRBJ2-3|TRBD2
CASSLALGLAASTDTQYF
>TRBV28|TRBJ2-5|-
CASSSLGPQGETQYF
>TRBV28|TRBJ2-3|TRBD1
CASVGTDTSTDTQYF
>TRBV6-1|TRBJ1-5|-
CASSDVQPQHF
>TRBV5-4|TRBJ1-2|-
CASSPEPLSTYGYTF
>TRBV5-1|TRBJ2-2|-
CASSIGGTNTGELFF
>TRBV6-5|TRBJ2-7|-
CASSYSTALTYEQYF
>TRBV7-3|TRBJ2-3|-
CASSSTRVFSTDTQYF
>TRBV28|TRBJ1-5|-
CASSLVGFGNQPQHF
>TRBV5-4|TRBJ2-4|-
CASSSQGGAKNIQYF
>TRBV7-9|TRBJ1-1|-
CASSLPPENTEAFF
>TRBV6-5|TRBJ2-5|TRBD2
CASSSWGGKETQYF
>TRBV10-3|TRBJ2-1|-
CAISEGTGAGFF
>TRBV5-1|TRBJ2-1|-
CASKGRATGDNEQFF
>TRBV6-5|TRBJ1-1|-
CASSLHQNTEAFF
>TRBV27|TRBJ1-2|-
CASRASGERGYTF
>TRBV6-5|TRBJ2-1|-
CASSYSRNNEQFF
>TRBV28|TRBJ2-3|TRBD1
CASRRQGIGDTQYF
>TRBV27|TRBJ2-7|TRBD1
CASMKHRDRSSYEQYF
>TRBV14|TRBJ2-4|TRBD1
CASPGGQVISTSQNIQYF